These T cell receptor beta chains were read from a single sample in a study of lymphopenia after photon versus proton radiotherapy. Using immunoSEQ multiplex PCR, the repertoire was profiled, and TCRdb retains in-frame clones only, with some absent. The sample records 35,000 to 40,000 clones, more than 75% being singletons. Sample: peripheral blood, taken from a patient treated with photon-based radiotherapy. The receptors were sampled from a man in his fifties with gastric cancer. Both conserved end residues are part of each CDR3. The order of the fields is clone size, D gene, V gene, J gene, CDR3 DNA, CDR3 protein. D genes are given only for firm matches. Only some rows state a clone size, as once, few, many or a class for expanded clones.

>NA|TRBD2|TRBV18|TRBJ2-1
TGTGCCAGCTCACGGACTAGCGGGATCTACAATGAGCAGTTCTTC
CASSRTSGIYNEQFF
>NA|NA|TRBV4-2|TRBJ1-4
TGTGCCAGCAGCCAACCCCGACAAGCAACTAATGAAAAACTGTTTTTT
CASSQPRQATNEKLFF
>NA|NA|TRBV20-1|TRBJ1-1
TGCAGTGCTAGGATGGTCTCTGAAGCTTTCTTT
CSARMVSEAFF
>NA|NA|TRBV13|TRBJ2-3
TGTGCCAGCAGCTTAACAGGGAACACAGATACAGATACGCAGTATTTT
CASSLTGNTDTDTQYF
>NA|NA|TRBV4-1|TRBJ1-6
TGCGCCAGCAGCCAAGATGCACAAAGCTCCTATAATTCACCCCTCCACTTT
CASSQDAQSSYNSPLHF
>once|NA|TRBV5-6|TRBJ2-1
TGTGCCAGCAGCTTGGAACCAGGGACCTACAATGAGCAGTTCTTC
CASSLEPGTYNEQFF
>NA|NA|TRBV4-1|TRBJ1-4
TGCGCCAGCAGCCGGCTGACAACTAATGAAAAACTGTTTTTT
CASSRLTTNEKLFF
>few|NA|TRBV27|TRBJ1-5
TGTGCCAGCAGTTTTGAAGGGGTCGGTCAGCCCCAGCATTTT
CASSFEGVGQPQHF
>NA|TRBD2|TRBV27|TRBJ2-1
TGTGCCAGCAGTTCTCTAGCGGGAGATTACAATGAGCAGTTCTTC
CASSSLAGDYNEQFF
>few|TRBD1|TRBV5-4|TRBJ2-7
TGTGCCAGCAGCTTGGCCGGACAGGGGATCTACGAGCAGTACTTC
CASSLAGQGIYEQYF
>NA|TRBD1|TRBV28|TRBJ2-4
TGTGCCAGCAGAGCAACAGGGGACAAAAACATTCAGTACTTC
CASRATGDKNIQYF
>NA|NA|TRBV19|TRBJ2-3
TGTGCCAGTAGTCTTGGACAGACCACAGATACGCAGTATTTT
CASSLGQTTDTQYF
>NA|NA|TRBV11-1|TRBJ2-2
TGTGCCAGCACCGATTGGGACGGACCCGGGGAGCTGTTTTTT
CASTDWDGPGELFF
>NA|TRBD1|TRBV5-1|TRBJ1-2
TGCGCCAGCAGCTTGGAACCAGGGGGAGGTGATGGCTACACCTTC
CASSLEPGGGDGYTF
>NA|NA|TRBV5-6|TRBJ2-1
TGTGCCAGCAGCTTTTCTAGGGGGTTGTACAATGAGCAGTTCTTC
CASSFSRGLYNEQFF